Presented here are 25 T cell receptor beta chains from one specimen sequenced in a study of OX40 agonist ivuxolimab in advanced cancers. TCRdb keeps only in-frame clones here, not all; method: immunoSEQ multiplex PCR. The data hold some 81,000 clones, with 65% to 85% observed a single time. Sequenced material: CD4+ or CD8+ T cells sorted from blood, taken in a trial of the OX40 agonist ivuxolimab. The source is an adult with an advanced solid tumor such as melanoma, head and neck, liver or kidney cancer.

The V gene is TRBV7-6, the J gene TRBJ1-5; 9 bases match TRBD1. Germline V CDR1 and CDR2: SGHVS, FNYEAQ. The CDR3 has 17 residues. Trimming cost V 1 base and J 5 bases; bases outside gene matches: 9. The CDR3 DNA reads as TGTGCCAGCAGCTTAGAGTCCGGGACAGGGATCGATCAGCCCCAGCATTTT. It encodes CASSLESGTGIDQPQHF.

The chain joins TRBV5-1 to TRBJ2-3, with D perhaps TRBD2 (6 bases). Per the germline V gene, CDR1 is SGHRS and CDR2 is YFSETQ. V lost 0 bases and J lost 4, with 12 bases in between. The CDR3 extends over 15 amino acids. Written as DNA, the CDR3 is TGCGCCAGCAGCTTGGGAGCCCCGGGGGCAGATACGCAGTATTTT. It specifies CASSLGAPGADTQYF.

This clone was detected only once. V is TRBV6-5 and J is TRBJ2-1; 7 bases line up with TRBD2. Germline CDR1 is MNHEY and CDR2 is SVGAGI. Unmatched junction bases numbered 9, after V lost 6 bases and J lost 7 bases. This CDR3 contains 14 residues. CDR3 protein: CASSSGTGGNEQFF. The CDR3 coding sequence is TGTGCCAGCAGCAGCGGGACGGGTGGGAATGAGCAGTTCTTC.

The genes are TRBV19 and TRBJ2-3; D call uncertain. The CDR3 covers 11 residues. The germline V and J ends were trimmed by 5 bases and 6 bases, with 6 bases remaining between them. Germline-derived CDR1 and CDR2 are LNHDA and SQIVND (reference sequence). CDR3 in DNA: TGTGCCAGTAGTGACCGGGATACGCAGTATTTT. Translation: CASSDRDTQYF.

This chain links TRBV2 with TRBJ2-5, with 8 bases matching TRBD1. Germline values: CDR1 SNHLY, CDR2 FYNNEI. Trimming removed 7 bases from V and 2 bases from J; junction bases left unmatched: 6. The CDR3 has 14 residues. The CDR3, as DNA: TGTGCCAGCAACGGTGGGACAGGACAAGAGACCCAGTACTTC. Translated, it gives CASNGGTGQETQYF.

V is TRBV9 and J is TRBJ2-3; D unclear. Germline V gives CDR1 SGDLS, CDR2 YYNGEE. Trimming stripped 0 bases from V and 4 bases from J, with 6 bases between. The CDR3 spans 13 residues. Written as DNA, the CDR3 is TGTGCCAGCAGCGTAGCCTCCCCAGATACGCAGTATTTT. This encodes CASSVASPDTQYF.

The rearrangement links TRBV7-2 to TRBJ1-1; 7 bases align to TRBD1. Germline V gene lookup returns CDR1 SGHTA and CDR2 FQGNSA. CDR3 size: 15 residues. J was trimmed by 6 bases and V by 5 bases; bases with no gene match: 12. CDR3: CASSLLLQGTAEAFF. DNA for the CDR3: TGTGCCAGCAGCCTGCTCCTACAGGGGACGGCTGAAGCTTTCTTT.

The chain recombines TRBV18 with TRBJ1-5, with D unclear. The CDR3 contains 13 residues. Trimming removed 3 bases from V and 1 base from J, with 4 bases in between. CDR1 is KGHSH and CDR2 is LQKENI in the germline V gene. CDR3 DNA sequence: TGTGCCAGCTCACCGGGAAGCAATCAGCCCCAGCATTTT. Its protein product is CASSPGSNQPQHF.

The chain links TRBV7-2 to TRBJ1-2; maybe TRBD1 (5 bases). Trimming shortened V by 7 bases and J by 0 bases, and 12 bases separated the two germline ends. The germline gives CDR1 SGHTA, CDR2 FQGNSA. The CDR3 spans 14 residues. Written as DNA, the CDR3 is TGTGCCAGCAACCGAGAGACAGCTAACTATGGCTACACCTTC. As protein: CASNRETANYGYTF.

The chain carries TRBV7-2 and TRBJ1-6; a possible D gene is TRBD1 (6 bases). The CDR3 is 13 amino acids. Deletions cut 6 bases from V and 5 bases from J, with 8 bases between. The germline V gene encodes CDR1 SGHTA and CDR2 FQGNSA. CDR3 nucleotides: TGTGCCAGCAGTCGGACAGATAATTCACCCCTCCACTTT. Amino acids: CASSRTDNSPLHF.

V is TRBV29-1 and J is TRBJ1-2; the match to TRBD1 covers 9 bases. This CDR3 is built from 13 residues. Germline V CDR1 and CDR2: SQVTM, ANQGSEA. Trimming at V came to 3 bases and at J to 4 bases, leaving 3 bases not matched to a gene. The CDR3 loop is CSVDRDRAYGYTF. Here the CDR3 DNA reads TGCAGCGTTGATAGGGACAGGGCCTATGGCTACACCTTC.

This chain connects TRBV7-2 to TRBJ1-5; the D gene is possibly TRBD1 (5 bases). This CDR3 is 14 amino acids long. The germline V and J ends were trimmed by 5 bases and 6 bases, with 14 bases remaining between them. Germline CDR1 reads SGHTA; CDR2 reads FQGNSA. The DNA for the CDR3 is TGTGCCAGCAGCGGTACTTTGAGGGGTCAGCCCCAGCATTTT. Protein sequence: CASSGTLRGQPQHF.

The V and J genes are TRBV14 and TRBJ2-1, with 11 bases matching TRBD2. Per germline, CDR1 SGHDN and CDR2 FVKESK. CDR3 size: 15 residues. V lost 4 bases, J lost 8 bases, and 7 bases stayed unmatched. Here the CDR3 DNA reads TGTGCCAGCAGCCGATTTAGCGGGAGGGCCGATGAGCAGTTCTTC. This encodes CASSRFSGRADEQFF.

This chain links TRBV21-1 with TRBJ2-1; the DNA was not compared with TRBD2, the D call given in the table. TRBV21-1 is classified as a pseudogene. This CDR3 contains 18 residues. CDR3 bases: TGTGCCAGCAGCAAAGCTGCTAGCGGGGTAAGCTCCTACAATGAGCAGTTCTTC. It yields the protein CASSKAASGVSSYNEQFF.

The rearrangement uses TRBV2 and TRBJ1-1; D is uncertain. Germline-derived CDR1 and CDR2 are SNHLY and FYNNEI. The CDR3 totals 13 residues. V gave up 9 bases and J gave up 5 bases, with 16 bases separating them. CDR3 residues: CARVTPGGTEAFF. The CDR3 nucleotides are TGTGCCAGAGTCACCCCGGGAGGGACTGAAGCTTTCTTT.

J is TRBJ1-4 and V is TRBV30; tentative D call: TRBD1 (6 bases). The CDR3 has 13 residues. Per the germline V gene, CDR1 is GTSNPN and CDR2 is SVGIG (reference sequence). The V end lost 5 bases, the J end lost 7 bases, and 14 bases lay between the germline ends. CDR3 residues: CAWPTGVAEKLFF. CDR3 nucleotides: TGTGCCTGGCCGACAGGTGTAGCTGAAAAACTGTTTTTT. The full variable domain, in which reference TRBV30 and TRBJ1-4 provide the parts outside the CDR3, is SQTIHQWPATLVQPVGSPLSLECTVEGTSNPNLYWYRQAAGRGLQLLFYSVGIGQISSEVPQNLSASRPQDRQFILSSKKLLLSDSGFYLCAWPTGVAEKLFFGSGTQLSVL.

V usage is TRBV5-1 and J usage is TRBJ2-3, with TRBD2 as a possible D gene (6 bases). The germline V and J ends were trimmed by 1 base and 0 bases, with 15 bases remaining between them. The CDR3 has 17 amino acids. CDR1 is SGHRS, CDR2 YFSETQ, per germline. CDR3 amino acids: CASSLSGGFPSTDTQYF. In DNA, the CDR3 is TGCGCCAGCAGCTTGTCTGGGGGGTTCCCTAGCACAGATACGCAGTATTTT.

The CDR3 sequence is CASADRGAGEQYF. CDR3 in DNA: TGTGCCAGCGCAGACAGGGGAGCGGGCGAGCAGTACTTC. V is TRBV27 and J is TRBJ2-7; 8 nucleotides align to TRBD1. CDR1 and CDR2 from the germline V gene are MNHEY and SMNVEV (reference sequence). This CDR3 region has 13 residues. Germline trimming cut 8 bases from V and 6 bases from J; bases unmatched to any gene: 9.

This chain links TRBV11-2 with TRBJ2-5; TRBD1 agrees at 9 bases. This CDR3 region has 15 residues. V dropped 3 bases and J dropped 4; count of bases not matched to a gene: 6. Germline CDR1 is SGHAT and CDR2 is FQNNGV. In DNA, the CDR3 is TGTGCCAGCAGCTTCCGACAGGGGGGGGGAGAGACCCAGTACTTC. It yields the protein CASSFRQGGGETQYF.

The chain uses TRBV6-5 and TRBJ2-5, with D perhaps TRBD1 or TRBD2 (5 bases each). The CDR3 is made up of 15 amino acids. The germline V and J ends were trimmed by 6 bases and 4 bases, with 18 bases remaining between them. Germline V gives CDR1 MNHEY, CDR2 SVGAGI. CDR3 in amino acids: CASSPGTANGETQYF. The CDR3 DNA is TGTGCCAGCAGCCCCGGGACGGCCAACGGAGAGACCCAGTACTTC.

CDR3 residues: CASSHEWGSDTQYF. The CDR3 nucleotides are TGTGCCAGCAGCCATGAATGGGGTTCAGATACGCAGTATTTT. The chain is built from TRBV7-2 and TRBJ2-3, with D unresolved. This CDR3 has 14 amino acids. Germline CDR1 and CDR2: SGHTA and FQGNSA. V was trimmed by 5 bases and J by 4 bases, leaving 13 bases between them.

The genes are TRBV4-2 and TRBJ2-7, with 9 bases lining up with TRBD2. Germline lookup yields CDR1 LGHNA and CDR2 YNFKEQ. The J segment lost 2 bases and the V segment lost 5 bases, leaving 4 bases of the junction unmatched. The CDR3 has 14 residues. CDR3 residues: CASSLAGDPYEQYF. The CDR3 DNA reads TGTGCCAGCAGCTTAGCGGGGGACCCCTACGAGCAGTACTTC.

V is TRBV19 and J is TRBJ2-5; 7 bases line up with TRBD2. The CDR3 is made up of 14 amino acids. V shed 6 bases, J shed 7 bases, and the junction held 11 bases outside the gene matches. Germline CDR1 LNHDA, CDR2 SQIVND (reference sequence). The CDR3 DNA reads TGTGCCAGTAGCAGATCGGGGGAGGGAGCGACCCAGTACTTC. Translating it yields CASSRSGEGATQYF.

The CDR3 here is CASRGTSGGADTQYF. Written as DNA, the CDR3 is TGTGCCAGCAGAGGGACTAGCGGGGGAGCAGATACGCAGTATTTT. The gene calls are TRBV6-1 and TRBJ2-3; TRBD2 matches at 14 bases. The germline V gene has CDR1 MNHNS and CDR2 SASEGT. J was trimmed by 4 bases and V by 6 bases; bases with no gene match: 3. The CDR3 runs 15 residues.

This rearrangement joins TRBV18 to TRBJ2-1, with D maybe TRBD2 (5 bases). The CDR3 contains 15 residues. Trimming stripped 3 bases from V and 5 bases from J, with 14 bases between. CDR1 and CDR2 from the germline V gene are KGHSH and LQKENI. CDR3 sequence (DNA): TGTGCCAGCTCACCGAGGGAGCGGAGCGACAATGAGCAGTTCTTC. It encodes CASSPRERSDNEQFF.